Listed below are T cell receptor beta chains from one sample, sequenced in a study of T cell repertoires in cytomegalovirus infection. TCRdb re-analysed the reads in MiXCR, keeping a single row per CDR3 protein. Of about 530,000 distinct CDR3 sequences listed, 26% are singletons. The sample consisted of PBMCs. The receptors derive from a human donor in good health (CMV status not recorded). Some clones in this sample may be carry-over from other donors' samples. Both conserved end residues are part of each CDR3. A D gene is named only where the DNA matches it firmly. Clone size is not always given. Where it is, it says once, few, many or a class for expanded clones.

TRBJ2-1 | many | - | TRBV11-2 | TGTGCCAGCAATAAACAGGGGGGGCGCCTACAAGATTACAATGAGCAGTTCTTC | CASNKQGGRLQDYNEQFF
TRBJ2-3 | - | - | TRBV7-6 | TGTGCCAGCAGCTTATCTGGGGGAGGACTCACAGATACGCAGTATTTT | CASSLSGGGLTDTQYF
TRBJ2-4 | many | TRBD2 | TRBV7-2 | TGTGCCAGCAGTCGTAGCGGGAGCGGAGGGAACATTCAGTACTTC | CASSRSGSGGNIQYF
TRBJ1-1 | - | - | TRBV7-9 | TGTGCCAGCAGCTTAGCTAATGGGGGGAAGATTGAAGCTTTCTTT | CASSLANGGKIEAFF
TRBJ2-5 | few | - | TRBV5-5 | TGTGCCAGCAGCATACAGGGGAGCGGGGAGACCCAGTACTTC | CASSIQGSGETQYF
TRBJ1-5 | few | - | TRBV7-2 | TGTGCCAGCAGCTTAGATCTGAATAGCAATCAGCCCCAGCATTTT | CASSLDLNSNQPQHF
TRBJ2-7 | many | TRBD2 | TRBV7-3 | TGTGCCAGCAGCTTAATTATAGCGGGAGCTTACGAGCAGTACTTC | CASSLIIAGAYEQYF
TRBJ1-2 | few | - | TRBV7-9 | TGTGCCAGCAGCTTATCGGGGGTGGACTATGGCTACACCTTC | CASSLSGVDYGYTF
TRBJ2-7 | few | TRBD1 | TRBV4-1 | TGCGCCAGCAGCTCCAATCTTCGGGACAGGGGGGCCTACGAGCAGTACTTC | CASSSNLRDRGAYEQYF
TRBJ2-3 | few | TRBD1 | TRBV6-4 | TGTGCCAGCAGGAGGGACAGCGGCACAGATACGCAGTATTTT | CASRRDSGTDTQYF
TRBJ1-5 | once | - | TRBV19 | TGTGCCAGTAGTAGCCGGGACCGCAATCAGCCCCAGCATTTT | CASSSRDRNQPQHF
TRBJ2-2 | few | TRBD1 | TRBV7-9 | TGTGCCAGCAGCCAGTACAGGGGGGACACCGGGGAGCTGTTTTTT | CASSQYRGDTGELFF
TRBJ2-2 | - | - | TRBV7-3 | TGTGCCAGCAGCTTAACTCCTGGGGGGCCAACGAACACCGGGGAGCTGTTTTTT | CASSLTPGGPTNTGELFF
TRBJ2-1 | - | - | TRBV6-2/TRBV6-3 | TGTGCCAGCGCACCAGGGGTTCGATACAATGAGCAGTTCTTC | CASAPGVRYNEQFF
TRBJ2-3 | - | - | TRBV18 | TGTGCCAGCTCAGACGCTACGGCAGGGGGCACAGATACGCAGTATTTT | CASSDATAGGTDTQYF
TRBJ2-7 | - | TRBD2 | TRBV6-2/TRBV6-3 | TGTGCCAGCAGTACCCCGGGAGGGAGCTACGAGCAGTACTTC | CASSTPGGSYEQYF
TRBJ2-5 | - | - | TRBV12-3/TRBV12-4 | TGTGCCAGCAGACAGGACAGTCCTGGGGAGACCCAGTACTTC | CASRQDSPGETQYF
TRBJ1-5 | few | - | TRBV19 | TGTGCCAGTCGTACAGTGTCAGGGGGCAATCAGCCCCAGCATTTT | CASRTVSGGNQPQHF
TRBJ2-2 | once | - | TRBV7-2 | TGTGCCAGCAGCCGTTTTGGGGACGGGGAGCTGTTTTTT | CASSRFGDGELFF
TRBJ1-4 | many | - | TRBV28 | TGTGCCAGCAGTTTCCCAGGCTTTGGTGAAAAACTGTTTTTT | CASSFPGFGEKLFF
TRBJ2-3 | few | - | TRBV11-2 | TGTGCCAGCAGCCCGAGGGGTAGGGGCACAGATACGCAGTATTTT | CASSPRGRGTDTQYF
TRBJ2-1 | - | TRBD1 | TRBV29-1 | TGCAGCGTTGGGCAGGGGGCCCTAAATGAGCAGTTCTTC | CSVGQGALNEQFF
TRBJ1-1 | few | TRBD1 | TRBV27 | TGTGCCAGCAGTTTTACTCGGACAGGGGGGCCCCTGGGCGCTGAAGCTTTCTTT | CASSFTRTGGPLGAEAFF
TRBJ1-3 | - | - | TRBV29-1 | TGCAGCGTTTCAGGGCAAGTTGGAAACACCATATATTTT | CSVSGQVGNTIYF
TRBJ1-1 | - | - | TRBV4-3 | TGCGCCAGCAGCCAATTCGGGGGGGGCGCCGAAGCTTTCTTT | CASSQFGGGAEAFF
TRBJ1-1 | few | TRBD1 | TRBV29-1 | TGCAGCGTATGGACAGGGGTGAACACTGAAGCTTTCTTT | CSVWTGVNTEAFF
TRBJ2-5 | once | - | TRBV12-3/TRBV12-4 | TGTGCCAGCAGTTTAGAAGGGATGACAGAGACCCAGTACTTC | CASSLEGMTETQYF